This TCR beta chain was sequenced for a study of identical twins. The study's findings and limits: Partial confounding of zero-insertion analyses by invariant MAIT and iNKT cells was possible.

This clonotype has ten or more counts. Its antigen is not known. CDR1 and CDR2 from the germline V gene are SGHRS and YFSETQ. The V end lost 4 bases, the J end lost 1 base, and 11 bases lay between the germline ends. This CDR3 has 14 residues. TCRdb redid the calling of the 5' RACE reads with MiXCR, one entry per CDR3 protein. The repertoire holds 400,000 to 600,000 distinct CDR3 sequences, with around 20% as singletons. The same data also went into a second study, on yellow fever vaccine responses in identical twins.

Material: CD4+ T cells sorted from blood. The genes are TRBV5-1 and TRBJ2-5; the D gene is possibly TRBD1 (5 bases). The receptor's source is a woman in her late teens or twenties in good health. CDR3 bases: TGCGCCAGCAGCCTCGGACACAGCCAAGAGACCCAGTACTTC. This translates into CASSLGHSQETQYF.